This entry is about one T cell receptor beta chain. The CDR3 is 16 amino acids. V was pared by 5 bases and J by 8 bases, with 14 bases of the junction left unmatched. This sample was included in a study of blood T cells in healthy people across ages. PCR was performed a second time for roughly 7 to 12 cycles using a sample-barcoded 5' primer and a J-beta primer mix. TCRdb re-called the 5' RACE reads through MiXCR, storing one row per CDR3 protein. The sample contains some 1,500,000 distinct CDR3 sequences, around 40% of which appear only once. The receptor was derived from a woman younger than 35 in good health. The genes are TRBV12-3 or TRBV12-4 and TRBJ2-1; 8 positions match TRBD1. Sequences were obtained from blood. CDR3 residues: CASSLWVTGAEYEQFF. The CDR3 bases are TGTGCCAGCAGTCTTTGGGTGACAGGGGCGGAGTATGAGCAGTTCTTC.